This is a list of T cell receptor beta chains from one sample in a study of T cells after yellow fever vaccination. TCRdb passed the 5' RACE reads through MiXCR, listing each CDR3 protein once. Of 250,000 to 350,000 distinct CDR3 sequences in the sample, around 4.3% were seen once. This specimen was PBMCs, taken 15 days after the yellow fever booster vaccination. The source is a man younger than 35 who received the YFV17D yellow fever vaccine. CDR3s include the opening cysteine and the closing phenylalanine or tryptophan. A D gene is named only where the DNA matches it firmly. Clone size is given for some rows only: seen once, a few or many times, or a class if the clone is expanded.

j_gene,abundance,v_gene,d_gene,CDR3aa,CDR3nt
TRBJ2-1,many,TRBV7-9,TRBD1,CASSVVRDRGPGEQFF,TGTGCCAGCAGCGTGGTCCGGGACAGGGGGCCTGGTGAGCAGTTCTTC
TRBJ1-1,many,TRBV29-1,NA,CSVGEPGREF,TGCAGCGTTGGGGAACCGGGACGAGAATTT
TRBJ2-3,many,TRBV11-2,NA,CASSPPPLDTQYF,TGTGCCAGCAGCCCACCTCCCCTCGATACGCAGTATTTT
TRBJ2-5,NA,TRBV4-3,NA,CASSQVGTPSQETQYF,TGCGCCAGCAGCCAAGTTGGTACTCCTAGCCAAGAGACCCAGTACTTC
TRBJ2-1,NA,TRBV25-1,TRBD2,CASSETFPGLAADEQFF,TGTGCCAGCAGTGAAACGTTCCCGGGACTAGCGGCGGATGAGCAGTTCTTC
TRBJ2-1,few,TRBV11-2,NA,CASSSVAASSYNEQFF,TGTGCCAGCAGCTCTGTAGCGGCGAGCTCCTACAATGAGCAGTTCTTC
TRBJ2-4,many,TRBV4-1,NA,CASSQEGAGTKNIQYF,TGCGCCAGCAGCCAAGAGGGAGCTGGCACAAAAAACATTCAGTACTTC
TRBJ1-2,few,TRBV24-1,NA,CATRPGANYGYTF,TGTGCCACCCGCCCCGGGGCTAACTATGGCTACACCTTC
TRBJ1-1,few,TRBV7-9,TRBD1,CASSLATGANTEAFF,TGTGCCAGCAGCTTAGCGACAGGGGCGAACACTGAAGCTTTCTTT
TRBJ2-3,many,TRBV6-5,NA,CASNYSGACTDTQYF,TGTGCCAGTAACTACTCCGGGGCGTGCACAGATACGCAGTATTTT
TRBJ2-7,NA,TRBV3-1,NA,CASSLHAGTRAYEQYF,TGTGCCAGCAGCCTCCACGCCGGGACTCGAGCCTACGAGCAGTACTTC
TRBJ2-1,many,TRBV7-9,TRBD1,CASSSPKDRGTYNEQFF,TGTGCCAGCAGCTCACCCAAGGACAGGGGCACCTACAATGAGCAGTTCTTC
TRBJ2-2,few,TRBV4-2,TRBD1,CASSQPGQGEHGELFF,TGTGCCAGCAGCCAACCGGGACAGGGGGAACACGGGGAGCTGTTTTTT
TRBJ2-7,few,TRBV4-3,NA,CASSQEGDVSSYEQYF,TGCGCCAGCAGCCAAGAAGGGGACGTAAGCTCCTACGAGCAGTACTTC
TRBJ2-7,many,TRBV7-2,TRBD2,CASSLGGGYEQYF,TGTGCCAGCAGCTTAGGGGGGGGCTACGAGCAGTACTTC
TRBJ2-1,many,TRBV24-1,NA,CATSEPPSYNEQFF,TGTGCCACCAGTGAACCCCCCAGTTACAATGAGCAGTTCTTC